This T cell receptor (beta chain) originates from a study of T cells in Graves' hyperthyroidism and ophthalmopathy. At the level of the study: Initial diagnosis, before any treatment, was when peripheral blood was collected. Broader study findings: The authors' 13 V-J model separated ophthalmopathy from stable hyperthyroidism. Blood also carried most thyroid clonotypes expanded above 0.001.

For this clonotype: Its antigen is still unknown. A junction end diverges from the germline sequence, so it may reflect a read error.

RNA transcripts served as the template for amplifying TCR beta CDR3 regions. TCR CDR3 regions were first amplified by RT-PCR with HTBI primers. TCRdb reanalysed the multiplex PCR reads using MiXCR and keeps one entry per CDR3 protein. The sample records about 340,000 distinct CDR3 sequences, around 20% being singletons. Thyroid ultrasound and orbital computed tomography, with clinical symptoms and serum thyroxine and TRAb, informed diagnoses. The germline V gene has CDR1 SGHVS and CDR2 FQNEAQ. This CDR3 has 15 residues. The chain combines TRBV7-8 with TRBJ2-2; 7 bases are a match to TRBD2. This receptor was identified in a woman between 45 and 65 years old with Graves' hyperthyroidism. Specimen: blood. As DNA, the CDR3 is TGTGCCAGCGGCTTTCTGGGGGGGACCACCGGGGAGCTGTTTTTT. It encodes CASGFLGGTTGELFF.